This T cell receptor (beta chain) was identified during a study of T cells in Graves' hyperthyroidism and ophthalmopathy. Study-wide findings and caveats: For ophthalmopathy, model prediction preceded onset by a median about six months. Blood shared most expanded thyroid clonotypes above 0.001.

To note about this clonotype: What it recognizes is unknown.

The CDR3 extends over 11 amino acids. The V end was cut by 3 bases, the J end by 7 bases, with 7 bases between. CDR1 GTSNPN and CDR2 SVGIG come from the germline V gene (reference sequence). TCR beta CDR3 regions were amplified from RNA transcripts. First-round RT-PCR of the TCR CDR3 relied on the HTBI primer set. TCRdb analysed the multiplex PCR reads with MiXCR anew, one entry per CDR3 protein. The table includes 300,000 to 450,000 distinct CDR3 sequences, more than 14% detected once. Among ophthalmopathy patients, the Clinical Activity Score reached at least 3, the NOSPECS grade reached at least 4, and duration remained under 3 months. Patients showing uncontrolled infection, other autoimmune disease, pregnancy or lactation were ineligible.

The TCR sequence derives from a woman in her 30s with Graves' ophthalmopathy. The chain is built from TRBV30 and TRBJ1-3, with D unresolved. Sequencing used blood. CDR3 loop: CAWRAGNTIYF. The CDR3 nucleotides read TGTGCCTGGAGGGCCGGGAACACCATATATTTT.